The clone carrying this T cell receptor beta chain appeared a few times. The antigen is undetermined. A much more abundant neighbour one base away suggests this may be a read error. Isolation recovered at least 6.5 million PBMCs from every sample. Total RNA, at least 5.5 micrograms per sample, came from PBMCs. The CDR3 extends over 15 amino acids. In germline, CDR1 is DFQATT, CDR2 SNEGSKA (reference sequence). The trim removed 0 bases at V and 8 bases at J, leaving 8 bases unmatched. A J-beta primer mix and a sample-barcoded 5' primer were used in a second PCR of roughly 6 to 11 cycles. Each CDR3 protein gets one entry after TCRdb re-called the 5' RACE reads with MiXCR. Of 1.5 million to 2 million distinct CDR3 sequences listed, 25% to 30% are singletons. The data were obtained in a study of blood T cells in healthy people across ages. Study-wide points: It was not possible, with unsorted PBMCs, to conclusively compare naive and antigen-experienced cells.

The chain is built from TRBV20-1 and TRBJ2-1; 9 bases are shared with TRBD2. The TCR was taken from a woman in her twenties or thirties in good health. What was sequenced was blood. In nucleotides, the CDR3 is TGCAGTGCTAGAGATCCGGCGGGAGGGTGGGATGAGCAGTTCTTC. Residues: CSARDPAGGWDEQFF.